This T cell receptor beta chain was sequenced for a study of cytomegalovirus exposure and HLA in healthy donors. The study, taken as a whole, reports: Clonal expansion was found to be greater in HLA-associated TCR beta chains than in equally common others in a later analysis.

PCR used 60 Vbeta primers and 13 Jbeta primers. Under the authors' procedure: Roughly 73 million unique TCR beta chains, around 11 million of them shared, were counted by a later analysis. Here immunoSEQ multiplex PCR was the method, and the copy in TCRdb shows in-frame clones only, minus some. That table furnishes V, J and clone size, whereas the DNA furnished D and trimming. This sample has around 200,000 clones, with around 81% found just once. With respect to this clone: No antigen is known for it.

Between the trimmed V and J ends, which lost 2 bases and 1 base, there was a span of 8 bases. CDR1 and CDR2 (germline): SGHVS, FNYEAQ. This CDR3 comprises 14 residues. The sequence was collected from a woman in her forties or fifties in good health and CMV-seropositive. Sequenced input: PBMCs. This rearrangement joins TRBV7-6 to TRBJ1-1, with a tentative D call TRBD1 (5 bases). The CDR3, as DNA: TGTGCCAGCAGCTTAACGGGGGGGAACACTGAAGCTTTCTTT. It specifies CASSLTGGNTEAFF.